A selection of T cell receptor beta chains follows, all from one sample in a study of Graves' ophthalmopathy and Graves' hyperthyroidism. One entry per CDR3 protein results from TCRdb running MiXCR on the multiplex PCR reads. The sample shows 1 million to 1.3 million distinct CDR3 sequences, about two fifths of them seen only once. Sequencing used peripheral blood or thyroid tissue (not recorded which). All receptors derive from an adult man with Graves' hyperthyroidism. CDR3s include the opening cysteine and the closing phenylalanine or tryptophan.

V gene	J gene	CDR3 protein
TRBV29-1	TRBJ2-5	CSVVGGSDHRAETQYF
TRBV7-6	TRBJ2-7	CASSLGGGRGEQYF
TRBV29-1	TRBJ2-5	CSVARVKETQYF
TRBV7-8	TRBJ2-7	CASSFRRNSYEQYF
TRBV7-6	TRBJ2-6	CASSLGPGPAF
TRBV2	TRBJ1-1	CASSFGGREAFF
TRBV3-1	TRBJ2-5	CASSHGQNQETQYF
TRBV7-2	TRBJ2-5	CAGSNDRGEETQYF
TRBV20-1	TRBJ2-5	CSAILALLGETQYF
TRBV11-2	TRBJ2-6	CASSLSDSGANVLTF
TRBV7-8	TRBJ2-6	CASSLVRIPGANVLTF
TRBV6-5	TRBJ1-6	CASSYSRHGSGSPLHF
TRBV7-2	TRBJ2-5	CASSPGDWGLETQYF
TRBV5-1	TRBJ2-5	CASSRDRNQETQYF
TRBV5-8	TRBJ2-5	CASSIRGNQETQYF
TRBV6-1	TRBJ2-7	CASSENRYYEQYF
TRBV29-1	TRBJ1-2	CSVVGTGRKGYGYTF
TRBV7-8	TRBJ1-1	CASRSGHQNTEAFF
TRBV12-3/TRBV12-4	TRBJ1-1	CASSQSRDRMNTEAFF
TRBV7-2	TRBJ2-7	CASSPPGKEGYEQYF
TRBV20-1	TRBJ1-6	CSANGQDLIIRGPLHF
TRBV11-2	TRBJ2-7	CASSLDLGGAYEQYF
TRBV25-1	TRBJ2-7	CASSDTSGRRSEQYF
TRBV9	TRBJ2-7	CASSVGGNNYEQYF
TRBV10-3	TRBJ1-2	CAISELGTDYYGYTF
TRBV5-4	TRBJ1-1	CASKTGGALTEAFF
TRBV20-1	TRBJ1-5	CSARDRGGVGNQPQHF
TRBV7-8	TRBJ1-5	CASLPGYLSNQPQHF
TRBV7-2	TRBJ1-2	CASSLAIGQFGYTF
TRBV20-1	TRBJ2-7	CSAAFPGGGSYEQYF
TRBV7-2	TRBJ1-1	CASRPGQLYTEAFF
TRBV7-8	TRBJ1-1	CASSFGPMNTEAFF
TRBV10-3	TRBJ1-4	CAITAATNEKLFF
TRBV7-9	TRBJ1-2	CASSPLITGQGIGYTF
TRBV5-1	TRBJ1-4	CASSLEGPGSVANEKLFF
TRBV9	TRBJ1-1	CASSVLGANTEAFF
TRBV19	TRBJ1-5	CASNQQGDSSISNQPQHF
TRBV2	TRBJ2-6	CASRDPASRGANVLTF
TRBV29-1	TRBJ1-1	CSVQGTEAFF
TRBV5-1	TRBJ2-7	CASSHRQTDGEQYF
TRBV12-3/TRBV12-4	TRBJ1-4	CASSLDRKEKLFF
TRBV2	TRBJ1-6	CASSERGNNSPLHF
TRBV10-3	TRBJ2-7	CATALASGRDEQYF
TRBV29-1	TRBJ1-2	CSVGDPINYGYTF
TRBV30	TRBJ1-1	CALGQGHTEAFF
TRBV6-5	TRBJ2-2	CASTPQGDGELFF
TRBV13	TRBJ1-5	CASRLQGETQHF
TRBV2	TRBJ1-4	CASSWSLDNEKLFF
TRBV6-5	TRBJ1-6	CATKQGGGGPLHF
TRBV5-1	TRBJ2-2	CVSARGSSTGELFF
TRBV27	TRBJ2-7	CASHKGGSYEQYF